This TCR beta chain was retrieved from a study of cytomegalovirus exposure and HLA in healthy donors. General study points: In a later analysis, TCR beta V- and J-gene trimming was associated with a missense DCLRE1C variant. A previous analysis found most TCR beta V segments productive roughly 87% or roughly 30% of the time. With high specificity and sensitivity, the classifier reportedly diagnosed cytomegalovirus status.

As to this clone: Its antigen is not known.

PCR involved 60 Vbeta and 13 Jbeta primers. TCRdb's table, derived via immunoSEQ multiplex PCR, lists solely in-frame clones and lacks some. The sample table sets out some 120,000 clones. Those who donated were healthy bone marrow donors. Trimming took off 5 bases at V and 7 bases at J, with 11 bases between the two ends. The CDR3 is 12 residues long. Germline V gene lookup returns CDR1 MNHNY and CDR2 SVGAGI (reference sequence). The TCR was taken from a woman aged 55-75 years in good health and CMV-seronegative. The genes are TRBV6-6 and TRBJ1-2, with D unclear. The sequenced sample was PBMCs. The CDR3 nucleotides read TGTGCCAGCAGTCCCGGGAGGGCTGGCTACACCTTC. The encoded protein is CASSPGRAGYTF.